This T cell receptor (beta chain) derives from a study of blood T cell repertoires in COVID-19. Study context: Material from acute and convalescent COVID-19 was sourced from the United States, Italy and Spain. From T cells, B-cell-depleted T cells, or PBMCs came the material, which was cDNA or gDNA.

This CDR3 contains 13 residues. V lost 5 bases and J 3 bases, leaving 10 bases between the germline ends. Germline loops: CDR1 SGHTA, CDR2 FQGTGA. A single count supports this clone. Using immunoSEQ multiplex PCR, the repertoire was profiled, and TCRdb retains in-frame clones only, with some absent. The table has under 250,000 clones, around 82% seen once. Material for sequencing was peripheral blood. The rearrangement joins TRBV7-3 to TRBJ1-2, with D possibly matching TRBD1 (5 bases). The sequence came from a man between 40 and 49 years old with active or convalescent COVID-19. The CDR3 DNA reads TGTGCCAGCAGCCCCGGGGGGGACTATGGCTACACCTTC. Translated, it gives CASSPGGDYGYTF.